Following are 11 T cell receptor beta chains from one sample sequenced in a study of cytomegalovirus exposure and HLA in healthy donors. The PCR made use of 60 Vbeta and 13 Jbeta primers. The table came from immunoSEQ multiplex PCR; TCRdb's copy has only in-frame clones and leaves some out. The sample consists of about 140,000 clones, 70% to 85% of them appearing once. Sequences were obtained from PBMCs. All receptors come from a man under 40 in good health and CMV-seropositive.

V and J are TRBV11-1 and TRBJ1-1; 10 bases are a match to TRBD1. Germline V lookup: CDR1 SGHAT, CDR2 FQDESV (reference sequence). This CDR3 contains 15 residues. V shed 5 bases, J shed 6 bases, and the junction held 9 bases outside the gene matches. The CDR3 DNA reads TGTGCCAGCAGCCCAGGACAGGGGGGAAGGGCTGAAGCTTTCTTT. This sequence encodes CASSPGQGGRAEAFF.

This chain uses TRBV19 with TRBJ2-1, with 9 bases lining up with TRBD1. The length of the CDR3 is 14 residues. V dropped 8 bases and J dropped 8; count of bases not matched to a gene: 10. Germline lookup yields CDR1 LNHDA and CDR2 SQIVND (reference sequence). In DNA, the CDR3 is TGTGCCAGTGGGTACAGGGGGCTGCGGGATGAGCAGTTCTTC. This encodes CASGYRGLRDEQFF.

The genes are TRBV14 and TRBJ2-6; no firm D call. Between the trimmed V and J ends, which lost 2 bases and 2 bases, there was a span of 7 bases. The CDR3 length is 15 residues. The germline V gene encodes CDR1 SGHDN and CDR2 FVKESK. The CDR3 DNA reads TGTGCCAGCAGCCAACAGTTCGCTGGGGCCAACGTCCTGACTTTC. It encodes CASSQQFAGANVLTF.

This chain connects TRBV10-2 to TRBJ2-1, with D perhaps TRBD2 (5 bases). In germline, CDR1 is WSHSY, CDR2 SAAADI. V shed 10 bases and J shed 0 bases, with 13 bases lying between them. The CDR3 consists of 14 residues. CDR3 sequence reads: CATTDSSSYNEQFF. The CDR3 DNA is TGCGCCACCACGGACTCGAGCTCCTACAATGAGCAGTTCTTC.

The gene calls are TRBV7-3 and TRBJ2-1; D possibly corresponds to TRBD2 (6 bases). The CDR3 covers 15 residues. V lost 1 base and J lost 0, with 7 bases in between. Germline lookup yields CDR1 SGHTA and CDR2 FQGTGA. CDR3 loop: CASSLIGGSYNEQFF. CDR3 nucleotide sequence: TGTGCCAGCAGCTTAATCGGGGGCTCCTACAATGAGCAGTTCTTC.

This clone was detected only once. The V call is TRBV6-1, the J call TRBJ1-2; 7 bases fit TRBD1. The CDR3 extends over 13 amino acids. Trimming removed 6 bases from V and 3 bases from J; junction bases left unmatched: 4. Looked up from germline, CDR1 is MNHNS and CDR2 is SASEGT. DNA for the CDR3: TGTGCCAGCAGCGCAGGGGGGTACTATGGCTACACCTTC. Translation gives CASSAGGYYGYTF.

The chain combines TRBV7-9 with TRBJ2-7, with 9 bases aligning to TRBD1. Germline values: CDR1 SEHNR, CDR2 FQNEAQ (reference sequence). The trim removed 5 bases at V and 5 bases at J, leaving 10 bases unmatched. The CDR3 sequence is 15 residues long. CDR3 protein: CASSPRTGAFHEQYF. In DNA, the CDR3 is TGTGCCAGCAGCCCTCGGACAGGGGCGTTTCACGAGCAGTACTTC.

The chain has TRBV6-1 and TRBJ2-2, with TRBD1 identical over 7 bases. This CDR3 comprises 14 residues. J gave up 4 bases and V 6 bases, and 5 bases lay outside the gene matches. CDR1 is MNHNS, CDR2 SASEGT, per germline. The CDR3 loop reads CASRFWTGTGELFF. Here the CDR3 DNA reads TGTGCCAGCAGATTCTGGACAGGCACCGGGGAGCTGTTTTTT.

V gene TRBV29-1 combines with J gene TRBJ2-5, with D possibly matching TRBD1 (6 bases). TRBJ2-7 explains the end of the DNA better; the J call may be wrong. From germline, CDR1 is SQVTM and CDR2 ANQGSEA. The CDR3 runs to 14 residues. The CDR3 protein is CSVIPQGVMYEQYF. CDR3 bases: TGCAGCGTTATCCCACAGGGCGTCATGTACGAGCAGTACTTC.

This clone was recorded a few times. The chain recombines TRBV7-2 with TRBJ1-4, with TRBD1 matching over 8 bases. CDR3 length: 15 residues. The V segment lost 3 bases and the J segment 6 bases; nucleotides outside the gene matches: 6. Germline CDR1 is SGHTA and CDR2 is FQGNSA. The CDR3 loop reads CASSLAGQADEKLFF. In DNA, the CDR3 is TGTGCCAGCAGCTTGGCGGGACAGGCGGATGAAAAACTGTTTTTT.

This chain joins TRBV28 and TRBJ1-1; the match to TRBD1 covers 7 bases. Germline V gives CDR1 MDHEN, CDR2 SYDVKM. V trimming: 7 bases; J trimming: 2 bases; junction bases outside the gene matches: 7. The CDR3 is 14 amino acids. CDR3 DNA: TGTGCCAGCAACCTACAGGGGCTTAACACTGAAGCTTTCTTT. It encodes CASNLQGLNTEAFF.